Listed here is a single T cell receptor (beta chain). The data originate from a study of control samples from healthy donors and cancer patients. The CDR3 is 11 amino acids. The V gene's germline CDR1 is SEHNR and CDR2 FQNEAQ (reference sequence). V was shortened by 8 bases and J by 7 bases, with 11 bases between the two germline ends. TCRdb's table, derived via immunoSEQ multiplex PCR, lists solely in-frame clones and lacks some. This repertoire shows approximately 14,000 clones, around 77% found once; its top ten account for about a sixth. The sequenced sample consisted of formalin-fixed, paraffin-embedded tissue. The clonotype originates from a female donor with lung cancer. The chain is built from TRBV7-9 and TRBJ1-1, with a possible D match to TRBD1 (5 bases). This CDR3 is CASLGEVEAFF. The CDR3 DNA follows: TGTGCCAGCTTAGGGGAGGTTGAAGCTTTCTTT. Supplemented by reference TRBV7-9 and TRBJ1-1, the full variable domain reads DTGVSQNPRHKITKRGQNVTFRCDPISEHNRLYWYRQTLGQGPEFLTYFQNEAQLEKSRLLSDRFSAERPKGSFSTLEIQRTEQGDSAMYLCASLGEVEAFFGQGTRLTVV.